One sample yielded the 27 T cell receptor beta chains listed below, sequenced in a study of neurological immune-mediated disorders. TCRdb passed the 5' RACE reads through MiXCR, listing each CDR3 protein once. This table holds around 70,000 distinct CDR3 sequences, roughly 4.5% found once. Sequencing was done on a sample of PBMCs. Receptors were obtained from a woman in her seventies with multiple sclerosis.

At least ten counts were recorded for this clonotype. The gene calls are TRBV20-1 and TRBJ2-3, with 10 nucleotides matching TRBD2. The V gene's germline CDR1 is DFQATT and CDR2 SNEGSKA (reference sequence). V dropped 2 bases and J dropped 4; count of bases not matched to a gene: 6. This CDR3 has 15 residues. The CDR3 DNA reads TGCAGTGCTAGAACGAGCGGGAGGGCCGCAGATACGCAGTATTTT. Amino acid sequence: CSARTSGRAADTQYF.

This clonotype was counted ten times or more. This chain connects TRBV20-1 to TRBJ2-5; 11 nucleotides agree with TRBD1. J lost 5 bases, V lost 0 bases, and 5 bases had no gene match. This CDR3 contains 15 residues. Per germline, CDR1 DFQATT and CDR2 SNEGSKA (reference sequence). The CDR3 spells CSARDRTGGSETQYF. The CDR3, as DNA: TGCAGTGCTAGAGATAGGACAGGGGGCTCGGAGACCCAGTACTTC.

This clonotype has ten or more counts. This chain joins TRBV5-1 and TRBJ2-3, with no clear D. Germline V gives CDR1 SGHRS, CDR2 YFSETQ. V lost 2 bases and J 6 bases, leaving 19 bases between the germline ends. The CDR3 length is 16 residues. The DNA of the CDR3 is TGCGCCAGCAGCTTTGGGCCCAGCGACGCTGCGGATACGCAGTATTTT. Residues: CASSFGPSDAADTQYF.

This clonotype was picked up many times. The chain links TRBV6-2 or TRBV6-3 to TRBJ2-5, with D hard to call. Germline assignment: CDR1 MNHEY and CDR2 SVGEGT. V lost 3 bases, J lost 2 bases, and 7 bases lay in between. The CDR3 extends over 13 amino acids. The CDR3 nucleotides are TGTGCCAGCAGTTATCACCCACAAGAGACCCAGTACTTC. It yields the protein CASSYHPQETQYF.

In its sample, this clonotype was seen many times. This chain connects TRBV27 to TRBJ1-6, with TRBD1 matching 7 bases. Germline trimming cut 6 bases from V and 8 bases from J; bases unmatched to any gene: 10. The CDR3 runs to 15 residues. Germline V gene sequence: CDR1 MNHEY, CDR2 SMNVEV (reference sequence). The CDR3 spells CASSSMGQKYSPLHF. The DNA for the CDR3 is TGTGCCAGCAGCTCTATGGGACAGAAGTATTCACCCCTCCACTTT.

The chain combines TRBV7-2 with TRBJ2-4; D is perhaps TRBD2 (5 bases). Trimming pared 5 bases from V and 2 bases from J, leaving 10 bases between. The CDR3 contains 14 residues. Germline V gene sequence: CDR1 SGHTA, CDR2 FQGNSA. The CDR3 sequence is CASSPRRSKNIQYF. DNA of the CDR3: TGTGCCAGCAGCCCGAGGAGGTCCAAAAACATTCAGTACTTC.

The sample holds a few counts of this clonotype. This rearrangement joins TRBV7-2 to TRBJ2-5; TRBD2 aligns across 10 bases. Germline trimming cut 0 bases from V and 2 bases from J; bases unmatched to any gene: 6. The CDR3 consists of 17 residues. Germline V gives CDR1 SGHTA, CDR2 FQGNSA. The CDR3 sequence is CASSLARRTSGQETQYF. The CDR3 DNA is TGTGCCAGCAGCTTAGCGCGAAGGACTAGCGGTCAAGAGACCCAGTACTTC.

There are many counts of this clonotype. The V gene is TRBV7-9, the J gene TRBJ2-7; D is possibly TRBD2 (6 bases). Between the trimmed V and J ends, which lost 1 base and 6 bases, there was a span of 7 bases. Per germline, CDR1 SEHNR and CDR2 FQNEAQ (reference sequence). The CDR3 contains 12 residues. DNA of the CDR3: TGTGCCAGCAGCTTAGGCGGGGTCGAGCAGTACTTC. As protein: CASSLGGVEQYF.

The chain carries TRBV30 and TRBJ2-2, with D perhaps TRBD2 (6 bases). This CDR3 contains 14 residues. V dropped 5 bases and J dropped 0 bases, with 10 bases sitting between them. Germline loops: CDR1 GTSNPN, CDR2 SVGIG (reference sequence). The CDR3 bases are TGTGCCTGGCGGACGGGAGCGAACACCGGGGAGCTGTTTTTT. Translation: CAWRTGANTGELFF. Together with reference TRBV30 and TRBJ2-2, the CDR3 gives the full variable domain: SQTIHQWPATLVQPVGSPLSLECTVEGTSNPNLYWYRQAAGRGLQLLFYSVGIGQISSEVPQNLSASRPQDRQFILSSKKLLLSDSGFYLCAWRTGANTGELFFGEGSRLTVL.

This clonotype was seen at least ten times. CDR3 loop: CASSQGWDRVNTEAFF. CDR3 bases: TGCGCCAGCAGCCAAGGCTGGGACAGAGTGAACACTGAAGCTTTCTTT. This rearrangement joins TRBV4-1 to TRBJ1-1; 7 nucleotides line up with TRBD1. The CDR3 sequence is 16 residues long. Germline CDR1 is MGHRA and CDR2 is YSYEKL. J gave up 0 bases and V 1 base, and 5 bases lay outside the gene matches.

This clonotype was recorded many times. V and J are TRBV4-3 and TRBJ2-2; 9 bases agree with TRBD2. CDR3 length: 18 residues. Germline loops: CDR1 LGHNA, CDR2 YSLEER. Losses at the gene ends were 3 bases for V and 5 bases for J; bases not matched to a gene: 13. CDR3: CASSQYRSAGGETGELFF. The CDR3 DNA reads TGCGCCAGCAGCCAGTATCGGTCGGCGGGAGGGGAAACCGGGGAGCTGTTTTTT.

The CDR3: CSAPRAGRSYEQYF. As DNA, the CDR3 is TGCAGTGCCCCTCGGGCGGGAAGGTCCTACGAGCAGTACTTC. V is TRBV20-1 and J is TRBJ2-7; D perhaps matches TRBD2 (6 bases). Trimming removed 6 bases from V and 1 base from J, with 16 bases in between. Germline V lookup: CDR1 DFQATT, CDR2 SNEGSKA (reference sequence). CDR3 length: 14 residues.

Many counts were recorded for this clonotype. The chain joins TRBV20-1 to TRBJ2-5, with D unclear. Between the trimmed V and J ends, which lost 0 bases and 5 bases, there was a span of 13 bases. CDR1 DFQATT and CDR2 SNEGSKA come from the germline V gene (reference sequence). The CDR3 loop spans 14 amino acids. The CDR3 coding sequence is TGCAGTGCTAGAGACCCAGCGCCTGGTGAGACCCAGTACTTC. Its translation: CSARDPAPGETQYF.

The sample holds many counts of this clonotype. V and J are TRBV20-1 and TRBJ2-1; TRBD2 matches at 10 bases. The CDR3 runs to 16 residues. Germline V gene lookup returns CDR1 DFQATT and CDR2 SNEGSKA (reference sequence). V lost 1 base to trimming and J lost 6 bases; unmatched junction nucleotides: 9. The CDR3 coding sequence is TGCAGTGCTAGAGGGACTAGCGGTAGAGGTGGCAATGAGCAGTTCTTC. Residues: CSARGTSGRGGNEQFF.

At least ten counts were recorded for this clonotype. Here the CDR3 reads CASSRVGTGGADTQYF. The CDR3 DNA sequence: TGTGCCAGCAGCCGTGTGGGGACAGGGGGCGCAGATACGCAGTATTTT. This sequence joins TRBV3-1 and TRBJ2-3; 12 nucleotides match TRBD1. The CDR3 runs 16 residues. Germline V lookup: CDR1 LGHDT, CDR2 YNNKEL (reference sequence). The V gene end was trimmed by 4 bases and the J gene end by 4 bases; junction bases not matched to a gene: 6.

The sample holds a few counts of this clonotype. This chain uses TRBV19 with TRBJ1-5, with 10 nucleotides matching TRBD1. In germline, CDR1 is LNHDA, CDR2 SQIVND (reference sequence). The CDR3 contains 15 residues. The ends lost 5 bases at V and 2 bases at J; junction bases unmatched: 3. The CDR3 here is CASSRDRGGNQPQHF. The CDR3 DNA reads TGTGCCAGTAGTCGGGACAGGGGTGGCAATCAGCCCCAGCATTTT.

This clonotype was observed many times. The chain links TRBV20-1 to TRBJ2-3, with D perhaps matching TRBD2 (6 bases). With 8 bases removed from V and 0 bases from J, the gap between germline ends came to 9 bases. This CDR3 has 12 residues. Germline-derived CDR1 and CDR2 are DFQATT and SNEGSKA (reference sequence). The CDR3 region has the DNA TGCAGTAGCGGGCCTAGCACAGATACGCAGTATTTT. Its protein product is CSSGPSTDTQYF.

This clonotype has ten or more counts. This chain joins TRBV5-4 and TRBJ1-4, with no clear D. Germline V gene data show CDR1 as SGHNT and CDR2 as YYREEE (reference sequence). Trimming shortened V by 0 bases and J by 0 bases, and 3 bases separated the two germline ends. This CDR3 spans 14 amino acids. The CDR3 here is CASSLGATNEKLFF. CDR3 DNA: TGTGCCAGCAGCTTGGGGGCAACTAATGAAAAACTGTTTTTT.

This clonotype was seen repeatedly, ten times or more. The chain couples TRBV12-3 or TRBV12-4 to TRBJ2-7; D unresolved. This CDR3 is 13 amino acids long. V was trimmed by 7 bases and J by 3 bases, leaving 13 bases between them. The CDR3 bases are TGTGCCAGCACTCCTCCGGGCCTCTACGAGCAGTACTTC. Translating gives CASTPPGLYEQYF.

This clonotype was recorded at least ten times. The chain recombines TRBV4-1 with TRBJ2-1; D gene ambiguous. The CDR3 contains 17 residues. The germline V and J ends were trimmed by 4 bases and 1 base, with 17 bases remaining between them. The V gene's germline CDR1 is MGHRA and CDR2 YSYEKL. CDR3 protein: CASSRLPGPFSYNEQFF. In DNA form, the CDR3 reads TGCGCCAGCAGCCGTCTCCCAGGCCCTTTTTCCTACAATGAGCAGTTCTTC.

This clonotype showed up many times. DNA for the CDR3: TGTGCCAGCAGGTTCTCTAGCACAGATACGCAGTATTTT. As protein: CASRFSSTDTQYF. This sequence joins TRBV12-3 or TRBV12-4 and TRBJ2-3; D unclear. This CDR3 comprises 13 residues. V was clipped by 6 bases and J by 0 bases, with 7 bases between them.

This clonotype was counted many times. V gene TRBV18 combines with J gene TRBJ1-2; no clear D gene. Trimming stripped 6 bases from V and 2 bases from J, with 10 bases between. The CDR3 sequence is 13 residues long. The V gene's germline CDR1 is KGHSH and CDR2 LQKENI. The chain's CDR3 is CASSPPSNYGYTF. CDR3 sequence (DNA): TGTGCCAGCTCTCCCCCTTCAAACTATGGCTACACCTTC.

This clonotype was counted at least ten times. The chain uses TRBV5-1 and TRBJ2-7, with D perhaps TRBD1 (6 bases). The V and J ends lost 4 bases and 2 bases respectively, with 10 bases between them. The CDR3 is made up of 13 amino acids. Germline-derived CDR1 and CDR2 are SGHRS and YFSETQ. DNA for the CDR3: TGCGCCAGCAGCATGGGGGCAACCTACGAGCAGTACTTC. Translating it yields CASSMGATYEQYF.

This clonotype was seen at least ten times. The chain is built from TRBV30 and TRBJ1-1; D is unresolved. V was pared by 0 bases and J by 0 bases, with 5 bases between. Germline CDR1 GTSNPN, CDR2 SVGIG (reference sequence). This CDR3 spans 13 amino acids. The CDR3 spells CAWSVTVNTEAFF. CDR3 nucleotides: TGTGCCTGGAGTGTAACGGTGAACACTGAAGCTTTCTTT. The full variable domain, with the rest looked up from reference TRBV30 and TRBJ1-1, is SQTIHQWPATLVQPVGSPLSLECTVEGTSNPNLYWYRQAAGRGLQLLFYSVGIGQISSEVPQNLSASRPQDRQFILSSKKLLLSDSGFYLCAWSVTVNTEAFFGQGTRLTVV.

This clonotype was observed many times. V usage is TRBV6-2 or TRBV6-3 and J usage is TRBJ2-1; D gene ambiguous. The CDR3 runs 14 residues. V lost 2 bases, J lost 7 bases, and 12 bases lay in between. Germline lookup yields CDR1 MNHEY and CDR2 SVGEGT. Here the CDR3 reads CASSYEAVGNEQFF. CDR3 bases: TGTGCCAGCAGTTACGAGGCGGTGGGGAATGAGCAGTTCTTC.

This clonotype was observed many times. The chain joins TRBV20-1 to TRBJ2-1, with no clear D. Trimming stripped 3 bases from V and 9 bases from J, with 9 bases between. The CDR3 is 11 residues long. From germline, CDR1 is DFQATT and CDR2 SNEGSKA (reference sequence). CDR3 region: CSASNVVEQFF. In nucleotides, the CDR3 is TGCAGTGCTAGTAACGTTGTTGAGCAGTTCTTC.

This clonotype was seen repeatedly, ten times or more. The J gene is TRBJ1-1, the V gene TRBV20-1; D is uncertain. The CDR3 is 12 amino acids. The germline V gene encodes CDR1 DFQATT and CDR2 SNEGSKA (reference sequence). The germline V and J ends were trimmed by 0 bases and 0 bases, with 2 bases remaining between them. Here the CDR3 DNA reads TGCAGTGCTAGAGAGATGAACACTGAAGCTTTCTTT. As protein: CSAREMNTEAFF.